The 13 T cell receptor beta chains presented below share a single source sample, sequenced in a study of cytomegalovirus exposure and HLA in healthy donors. The PCR contained 60 Vbeta and 13 Jbeta primers. TCRdb's copy holds only in-frame clones and misses some; the assay was immunoSEQ multiplex PCR. The sample yields roughly 120,000 clones, roughly 66% seen once. The sequenced material came from PBMCs. These receptors were obtained from a man between 60 and 75 years old in good health and CMV-seropositive.

This sequence joins TRBV29-1 and TRBJ2-5; tentatively, D is TRBD2 (5 bases). Trimming pared 6 bases from V and 4 bases from J, leaving 15 bases between. CDR3 length: 13 residues. CDR1 SQVTM and CDR2 ANQGSEA come from the germline V gene. For the CDR3, the DNA is TGCAGCGTGAAGCCGGGAACCCCAGAGACCCAGTACTTC. It specifies CSVKPGTPETQYF.

V usage is TRBV30 and J usage is TRBJ2-3; 11 positions match TRBD1. Trimming cost V 0 bases and J 3 bases; bases outside gene matches: 2. Germline loops: CDR1 GTSNPN, CDR2 SVGIG (reference sequence). The CDR3 sequence is 15 residues long. The CDR3 sequence is CAWSVGDRGTDTQYF. The CDR3 DNA reads as TGTGCCTGGAGTGTTGGGGACAGGGGGACAGATACGCAGTATTTT.

The gene calls are TRBV10-1 and TRBJ1-6; 7 positions match TRBD1. This CDR3 has 13 residues. Germline V CDR1 and CDR2: WNHNN, SYGVQD (reference sequence). The V and J ends lost 6 bases and 8 bases, in that order; junction bases with no gene match: 4. CDR3 DNA: TGCGCCAGCAGCCTCCAGGGGGATTCACCCCTCCACTTT. It yields the protein CASSLQGDSPLHF.

J is TRBJ1-2 and V is TRBV5-5; no clear D gene. CDR3 size: 15 residues. Trimming shortened V by 6 bases and J by 4 bases, and 19 bases separated the two germline ends. Germline CDR1 and CDR2: SGHKS and YYEKEE (reference sequence). In DNA form, the CDR3 reads TGTGCCAGCATTCCCCACGTGGGCGCGGGCTATGGCTACACCTTC. This codes for CASIPHVGAGYGYTF. The full variable domain, in which reference TRBV5-5 and TRBJ1-2 provide the parts outside the CDR3, is DAGVTQSPTHLIKTRGQQVTLRCSPISGHKSVSWYQQVLGQGPQFIFQYYEKEERGRGNFPDRFSARQFPNYSSELNVNALLLGDSALYLCASIPHVGAGYGYTFGSGTRLTVV.

This clone was observed a handful of times. CDR3 loop: CASSFGSLSGGDGQPQHF. CDR3 DNA: TGTGCCAGCAGTTTCGGATCACTTTCGGGGGGGGATGGGCAGCCCCAGCATTTT. The chain joins TRBV27 to TRBJ1-5; maybe TRBD1 (5 bases). V was clipped by 3 bases and J by 7 bases, with 25 bases between them. Germline CDR1 reads MNHEY; CDR2 reads SMNVEV (reference sequence). The CDR3 loop spans 18 amino acids.

The chain couples TRBV7-3 to TRBJ1-2, with D uncertain. CDR3 length: 16 residues. The germline gives CDR1 SGHTA, CDR2 FQGTGA. The V gene lost 3 bases and the J gene lost 3 bases, with 17 bases spanning the gap. Here the CDR3 reads CASSFRTGLGDYGYTF. The CDR3 DNA reads as TGTGCCAGCAGCTTTAGGACCGGACTCGGGGACTATGGCTACACCTTC.

J is TRBJ2-3 and V is TRBV28; D uncertain. V was trimmed by 3 bases and J by 0 bases, leaving 19 bases between them. The germline CDR1 and CDR2 sequences are MDHEN and SYDVKM. This CDR3 is 18 amino acids long. This CDR3 reads CASSLFGAARSSTDTQYF. In nucleotides, the CDR3 is TGTGCCAGCAGTTTGTTCGGCGCGGCGAGATCCAGCACAGATACGCAGTATTTT.

This clone was seen a few times. This sequence joins TRBV30 and TRBJ1-3; a weak D match, TRBD1 (5 bases). The CDR3 covers 14 residues. CDR1 GTSNPN and CDR2 SVGIG come from the germline V gene (reference sequence). V gave up 6 bases and J gave up 4 bases, with 16 bases separating them. CDR3: CACAEGPLGNTIYF. CDR3 nucleotides: TGTGCCTGTGCGGAGGGGCCCCTCGGAAACACCATATATTTT.

The chain joins TRBV2 to TRBJ1-6, with D possibly matching TRBD1 (6 bases). There are 13 residues in the CDR3. V was pared by 7 bases and J by 10 bases, with 14 bases between. Germline values: CDR1 SNHLY, CDR2 FYNNEI. CDR3 protein: CASIQGLKSPLHF. The DNA of the CDR3 is TGTGCCAGCATTCAGGGGTTAAAGTCACCCCTCCACTTT.

The J gene is TRBJ1-2, the V gene TRBV7-2; maybe TRBD1 (5 bases). Trimming removed 4 bases at V and 8 bases at J, with 20 bases between. In germline, CDR1 is SGHTA, CDR2 FQGNSA. This CDR3 has 15 amino acids. CDR3 amino acids: CASSWGRAVGGGYTF. In nucleotides, the CDR3 is TGTGCCAGCAGCTGGGGGAGGGCGGTCGGTGGGGGCTACACCTTC.

This clone was seen a few times. V is TRBV2 and J is TRBJ2-7, with 8 bases matching TRBD2. CDR3 length equals 14 residues. J lost 4 bases, V lost 3 bases, and 5 bases had no gene match. From germline, CDR1 is SNHLY and CDR2 FYNNEI. In nucleotides, the CDR3 is TGTGCCAGCAGTGATTTCGGGGGGGGGTACGAGCAGTACTTC. It yields the protein CASSDFGGGYEQYF.

This chain joins TRBV5-1 and TRBJ1-2, with TRBD1 as a possible D gene (6 bases). Germline V lookup: CDR1 SGHRS, CDR2 YFSETQ. V lost 3 bases, J lost 6 bases, and 9 bases lay in between. This CDR3 has 12 residues. The CDR3 is CASSSDSHGYTF. The CDR3 DNA is TGCGCCAGCAGCTCGGACAGCCATGGCTACACCTTC.

The genes are TRBV2 and TRBJ2-3, with a tentative D call TRBD2 (6 bases). Germline loops: CDR1 SNHLY, CDR2 FYNNEI. The CDR3 is made up of 14 amino acids. V lost 6 bases and J 2 bases, leaving 12 bases between the germline ends. The CDR3 DNA is TGTGCCAGCAGCCGGAGGGGTCTCACAGATACGCAGTATTTT. Protein: CASSRRGLTDTQYF.